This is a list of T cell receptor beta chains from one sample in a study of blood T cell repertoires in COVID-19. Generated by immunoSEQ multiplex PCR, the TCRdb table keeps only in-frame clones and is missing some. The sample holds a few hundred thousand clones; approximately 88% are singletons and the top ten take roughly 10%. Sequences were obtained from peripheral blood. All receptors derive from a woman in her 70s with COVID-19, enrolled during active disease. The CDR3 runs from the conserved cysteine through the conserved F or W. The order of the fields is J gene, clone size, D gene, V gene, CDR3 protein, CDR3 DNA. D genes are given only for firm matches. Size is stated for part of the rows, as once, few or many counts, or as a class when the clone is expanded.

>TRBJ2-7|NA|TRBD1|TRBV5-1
CASSLGQGGISYEQYF
TGCGCCAGCAGCTTGGGACAGGGGGGGATCTCCTACGAGCAGTACTTC
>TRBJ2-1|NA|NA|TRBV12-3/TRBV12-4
CASRSGVNEQFF
TGTGCCAGCAGGTCAGGGGTTAATGAGCAGTTCTTC
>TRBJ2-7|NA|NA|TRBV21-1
CASNHGGRSSYEQYF
TGTGCCAGCAACCATGGCGGGAGGAGCTCCTACGAGCAGTACTTC
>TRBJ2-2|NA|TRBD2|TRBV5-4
CASSSGTSGNTGELFF
TGTGCCAGCAGCTCCGGGACTAGCGGCAACACCGGGGAGCTGTTTTTT
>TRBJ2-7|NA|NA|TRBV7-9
CASSLIDSSYEQYF
TGTGCCAGCAGCTTAATCGACAGTTCCTACGAGCAGTACTTC
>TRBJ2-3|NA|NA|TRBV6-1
CASSEPYTQYF
TGTGCCAGCAGTGAACCTTATACGCAGTATTTT
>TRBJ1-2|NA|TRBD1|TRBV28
CASSGADRGYGYTF
TGTGCCAGCAGCGGAGCCGACAGGGGTTATGGCTACACCTTC
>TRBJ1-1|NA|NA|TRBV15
CATSRGQATEAFF
TGTGCCACCAGCAGAGGTCAGGCCACTGAAGCTTTCTTT
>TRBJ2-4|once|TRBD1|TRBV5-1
CASSFDRGEDIQYF
TGCGCCAGCAGCTTTGACAGGGGCGAGGACATTCAGTACTTC
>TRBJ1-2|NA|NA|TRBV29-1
CSVERASNYGYTF
TGCAGCGTTGAGAGGGCGAGTAACTATGGCTACACCTTC
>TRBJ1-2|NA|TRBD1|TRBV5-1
CASSVQGDGYTF
TGCGCCAGCAGCGTCCAGGGGGATGGCTACACCTTC
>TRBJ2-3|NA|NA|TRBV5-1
CASSSTGRITDTQYF
TGCGCCAGCAGCTCCACCGGGAGAATCACAGATACGCAGTATTTT
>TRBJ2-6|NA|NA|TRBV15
CATRSGAGANVLTF
TGTGCCACCAGATCAGGGGCTGGGGCCAACGTCCTGACTTTC
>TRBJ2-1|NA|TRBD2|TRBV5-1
CASSLLAGVSHNEQFF
TGCGCCAGCAGCTTATTAGCGGGAGTCTCCCACAATGAGCAGTTCTTC
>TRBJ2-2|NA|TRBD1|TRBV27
CASSSTGIRNTGELFF
TGTGCCAGCAGTTCGACAGGGATCAGGAACACCGGGGAGCTGTTTTTT
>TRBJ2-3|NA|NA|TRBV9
CASSRATDTQYF
TGTGCCAGCTCTAGAGCAACAGATACGCAGTATTTT
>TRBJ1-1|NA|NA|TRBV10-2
CASSVDSNTEAFF
TGCGCCAGCAGTGTTGATAGCAACACTGAAGCTTTCTTT
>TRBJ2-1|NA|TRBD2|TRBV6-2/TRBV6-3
CASSDSGSYHNEQFF
TGTGCCAGCAGTGATAGCGGGAGCTACCACAATGAGCAGTTCTTC